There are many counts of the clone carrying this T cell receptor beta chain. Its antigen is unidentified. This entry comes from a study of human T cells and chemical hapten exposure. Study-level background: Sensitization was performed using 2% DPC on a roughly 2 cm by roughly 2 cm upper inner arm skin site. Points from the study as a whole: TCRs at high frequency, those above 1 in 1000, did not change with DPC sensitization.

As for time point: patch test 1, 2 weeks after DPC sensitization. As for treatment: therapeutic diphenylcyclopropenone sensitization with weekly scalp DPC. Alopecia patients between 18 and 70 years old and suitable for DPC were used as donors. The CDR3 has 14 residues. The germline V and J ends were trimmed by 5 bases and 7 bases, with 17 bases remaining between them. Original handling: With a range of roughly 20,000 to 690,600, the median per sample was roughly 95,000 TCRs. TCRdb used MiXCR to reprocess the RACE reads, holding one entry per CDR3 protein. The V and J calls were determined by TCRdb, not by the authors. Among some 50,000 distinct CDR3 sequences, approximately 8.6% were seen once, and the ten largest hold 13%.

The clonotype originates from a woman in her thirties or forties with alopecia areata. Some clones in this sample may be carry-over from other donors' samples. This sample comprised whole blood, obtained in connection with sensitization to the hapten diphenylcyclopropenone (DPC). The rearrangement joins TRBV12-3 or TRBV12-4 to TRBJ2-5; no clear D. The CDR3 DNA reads TGTGCCAGCAGTCCCAGTGCTGGGGTTGTGACCCAGTACTTC. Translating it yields CASSPSAGVVTQYF.